The clone carrying this T cell receptor beta chain has ten or more counts. The entry originates in a study of blood T cell repertoires in COVID-19. Study-wide background: The United States, Italy and Spain provided the acute and convalescent COVID-19 samples. From T cells, B-cell-depleted T cells, or PBMCs came the material, which was cDNA or gDNA.

In the authors' workflow: Nucleated cell counts were estimated from reference gene primer amplification. Generated by immunoSEQ multiplex PCR, the TCRdb table keeps only in-frame clones and is missing some. V and J calls and clone size are as listed in that table; D and trimming were resolved from the DNA. The sample gives some 240,000 clones, roughly 88% of which show up once; about 1.5% is in the top ten. This clonotype was sampled from a woman in her thirties or forties who had recovered from COVID-19. Sequenced input: peripheral blood.

The CDR3 DNA follows: TGTGCCAGCAGCTCCGCAGCGGGGGGTTCAGATACGCAGTATTTT. Translation gives CASSSAAGGSDTQYF. The chain couples TRBV7-9 to TRBJ2-3; TRBD2 aligns across 9 bases. The CDR3 runs to 15 residues. Trimming at V came to 4 bases and at J to 4 bases, leaving 6 bases not matched to a gene. Germline V CDR1 and CDR2: SEHNR, FQNEAQ (reference sequence).